This T cell receptor (beta chain) was observed in a study of blood T cell repertoires in COVID-19. Across the whole study: Samples taken during acute and convalescent COVID-19 were collected in the United States, Italy and Spain. In each case, the material was cDNA or gDNA derived from T cells, B-cell-depleted T cells, or PBMCs.

Assay used: immunoSEQ multiplex PCR; TCRdb lists only in-frame clones, some missing. The sample carries roughly 32,000 clones, almost 90% recorded once. This CDR3 has 14 residues. Trimming removed 4 bases at V and 3 bases at J, with 11 bases between. The germline V gene encodes CDR1 SGHTA and CDR2 FQGTGA. This clone was seen just once. What was sequenced was peripheral blood. The TCR originated in a human donor in a cohort sampled during active COVID-19. V is TRBV7-3 and J is TRBJ2-3, with D maybe TRBD2 (5 bases). CDR3: CASSSLGVTDTQYF. The CDR3 DNA reads as TGTGCCAGCAGCTCACTAGGAGTAACAGATACGCAGTATTTT.